The text below deals with one T cell receptor beta chain. This entry comes from a study of blood T cell repertoires in COVID-19. CDR3 size: 17 residues. Germline-derived CDR1 and CDR2 are MDHEN and SYDVKM. Trimming removed 5 bases at V and 2 bases at J, with 19 bases between. TCRdb's copy holds only in-frame clones and misses some; the assay was immunoSEQ multiplex PCR. The sample lists 250,000 to 300,000 clones, around 84% occurring once. This sequence was found in a woman aged 55-69 years with COVID-19, enrolled during active disease. The specimen was peripheral blood. The genes are TRBV28 and TRBJ1-3; D is unresolved. Here the CDR3 DNA reads TGTGCCAGCAGTCCGTACAGACAACTCACGCCTGGAAACACCATATATTTT. This codes for CASSPYRQLTPGNTIYF.